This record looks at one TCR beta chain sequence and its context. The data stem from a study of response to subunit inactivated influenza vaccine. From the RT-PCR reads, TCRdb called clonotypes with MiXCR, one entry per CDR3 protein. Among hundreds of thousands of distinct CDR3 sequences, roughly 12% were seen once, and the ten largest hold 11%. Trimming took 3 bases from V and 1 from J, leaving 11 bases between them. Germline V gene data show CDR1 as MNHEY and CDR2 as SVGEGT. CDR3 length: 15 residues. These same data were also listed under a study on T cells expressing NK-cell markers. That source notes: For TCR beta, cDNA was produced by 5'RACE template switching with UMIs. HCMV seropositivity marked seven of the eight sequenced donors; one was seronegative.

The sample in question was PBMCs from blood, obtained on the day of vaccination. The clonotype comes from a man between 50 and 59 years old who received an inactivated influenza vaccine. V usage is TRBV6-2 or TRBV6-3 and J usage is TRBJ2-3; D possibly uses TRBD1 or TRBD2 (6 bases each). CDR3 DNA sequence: TGTGCCAGCAGTTATTGGGGGGCAGGCACAGATACGCAGTATTTT. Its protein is CASSYWGAGTDTQYF.